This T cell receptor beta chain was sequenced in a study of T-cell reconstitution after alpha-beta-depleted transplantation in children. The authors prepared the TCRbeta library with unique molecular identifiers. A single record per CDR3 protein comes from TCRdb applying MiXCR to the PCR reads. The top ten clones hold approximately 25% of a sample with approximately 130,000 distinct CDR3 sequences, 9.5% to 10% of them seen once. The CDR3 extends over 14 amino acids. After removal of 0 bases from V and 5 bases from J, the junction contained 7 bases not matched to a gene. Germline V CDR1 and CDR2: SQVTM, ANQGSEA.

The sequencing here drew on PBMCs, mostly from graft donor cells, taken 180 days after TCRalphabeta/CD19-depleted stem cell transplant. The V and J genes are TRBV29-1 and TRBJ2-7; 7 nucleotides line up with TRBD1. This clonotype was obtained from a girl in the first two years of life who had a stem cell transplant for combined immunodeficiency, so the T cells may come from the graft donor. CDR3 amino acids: CSVEEGTGTDEQYF. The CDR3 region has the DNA TGCAGCGTTGAAGAAGGAACCGGGACAGACGAGCAGTACTTC.